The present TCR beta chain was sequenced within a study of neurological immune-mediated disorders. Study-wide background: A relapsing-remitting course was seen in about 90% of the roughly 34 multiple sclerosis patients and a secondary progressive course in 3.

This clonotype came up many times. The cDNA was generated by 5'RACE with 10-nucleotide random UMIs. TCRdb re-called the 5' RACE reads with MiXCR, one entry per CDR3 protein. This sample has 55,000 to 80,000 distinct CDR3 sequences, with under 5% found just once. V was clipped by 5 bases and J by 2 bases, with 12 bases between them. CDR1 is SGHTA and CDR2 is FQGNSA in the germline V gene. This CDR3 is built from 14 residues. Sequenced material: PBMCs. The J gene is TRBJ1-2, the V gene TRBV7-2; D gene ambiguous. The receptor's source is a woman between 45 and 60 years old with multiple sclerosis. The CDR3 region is CASSVFRANYGYTF. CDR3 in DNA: TGTGCCAGCAGCGTGTTCCGTGCCAACTATGGCTACACCTTC. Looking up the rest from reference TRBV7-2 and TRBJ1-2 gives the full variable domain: GAGVSQSPSNKVTEKGKDVELRCDPISGHTALYWYRQSLGQGLEFLIYFQGNSAPDKSGLPSDRFSAERTGGSVSTLTIQRTQQEDSAVYLCASSVFRANYGYTFGSGTRLTVV.